This T cell receptor (beta chain) emerged from a study of identical twins. Template switching added a universal primer site, and cDNA bore unique molecular identifiers. TCRdb used MiXCR to reprocess the 5' RACE reads, holding one entry per CDR3 protein. The sample includes 450,000 or so distinct CDR3 sequences, 20% to 25% of them seen just once. The CDR3 totals 18 residues. V dropped 5 bases and J dropped 1; count of bases not matched to a gene: 9. The germline V gene has CDR1 LGHNT and CDR2 FRNRAP. These data were also reused for a study on T cells expressing NK-cell markers. As that report states: Each TCR beta repertoire originated in sorted T cells that were CD3+CD56+NKG2C+, CD3+CD56+NKG2C- or CD3+CD56-NKG2C+. HCMV seropositivity characterized seven of the eight sequenced donors, and seronegativity one. Restriction of sorting to alpha-beta TCR T cells was accomplished in several experiments using an anti-gamma-delta TCR antibody.

The chain recombines TRBV12-5 with TRBJ2-1, with 12 positions matching TRBD2. Material for sequencing was CD4+ T cells sorted from blood. This receptor was identified in a woman between 18 and 30 years old in good health. CDR3 nucleotide sequence: TGTGCTAGTGGTCTACTAGCGGGGGGTTTGGTATCCTACAATGAGCAGTTCTTC. Residues: CASGLLAGGLVSYNEQFF. Full variable domain (rest looked up from reference TRBV12-5 and TRBJ2-1): DARVTQTPRHKVTEMGQEVTMRCQPILGHNTVFWYRQTMMQGLELLAYFRNRAPLDDSGMPKDRFSAEMPDATLATLKIQPSEPRDSAVYFCASGLLAGGLVSYNEQFFGPGTRLTVL.